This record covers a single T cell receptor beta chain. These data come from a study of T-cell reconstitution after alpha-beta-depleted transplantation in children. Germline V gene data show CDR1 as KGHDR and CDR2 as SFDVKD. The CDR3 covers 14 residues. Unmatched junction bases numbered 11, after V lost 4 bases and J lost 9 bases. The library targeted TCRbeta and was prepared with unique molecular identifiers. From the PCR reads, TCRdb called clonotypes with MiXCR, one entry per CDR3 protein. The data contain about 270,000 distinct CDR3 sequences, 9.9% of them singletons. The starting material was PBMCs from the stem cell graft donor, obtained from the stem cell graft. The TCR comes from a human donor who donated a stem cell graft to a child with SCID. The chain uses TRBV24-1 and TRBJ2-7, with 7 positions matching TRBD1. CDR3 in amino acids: CATSDHEWRQGQYF. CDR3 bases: TGTGCCACCAGTGACCACGAATGGCGACAGGGGCAGTACTTC.